This T cell receptor (beta chain) stems from a study of T-cell memory formation after mild COVID-19. Findings and caveats of the study: For contracting clones, CD4+ ones sat mainly in CM and EM, CD8+ in EMRA. Certain responding clones were present in pre-infection memory, suggesting participation of cross-reactive memory.

Sample barcodes and UMIs were carried by the TCR alpha and TCR beta cDNA libraries that 5'RACE generated with constant-segment primers. A single record per CDR3 protein comes from TCRdb applying MiXCR to the 5' RACE reads. The profile shows under 150,000 distinct CDR3 sequences, about 24% of them singletons. There are 15 residues in the CDR3. Trimming cost V 6 bases and J 1 base, with 14 bases left between them. This clonotype was seen only a few times. Its specificity is not known. The material sequenced was PBMCs or a T cell subset sorted from them (not recorded which). The source is a man between 18 and 29 years old who had mild COVID-19 (a few samples of this study predate the infection). Cell type and time point are not known. This sequence joins TRBV12-3 or TRBV12-4 and TRBJ2-3; no definite D call. DNA for the CDR3: TGTGCCAGCAGCCCAAGCCGGGTTCGCACAGATACGCAGTATTTT. Its protein is CASSPSRVRTDTQYF.